A single sample gave rise to the 3 T cell receptor beta chains below, sequenced in a study of blood T cell repertoires in COVID-19. This table comes from immunoSEQ multiplex PCR, and its TCRdb copy is limited to in-frame clones, with some not included. The sample holds roughly 200,000 clones, about 80% seen once. The material sequenced was peripheral blood. These receptors all stem from a man between 60 and 70 years old with acute or convalescent COVID-19.

V gene TRBV10-2 combines with J gene TRBJ1-5, with no clear D. The CDR3 extends over 14 amino acids. V lost 3 bases and J 4 bases, leaving 10 bases between the germline ends. Germline-derived CDR1 and CDR2 are WSHSY and SAAADI. The CDR3 protein is CASSDRSGNQPQHF. DNA of the CDR3: TGCGCCAGCAGTGATAGGTCAGGTAATCAGCCCCAGCATTTT.

This chain joins TRBV27 and TRBJ2-7, with TRBD1 matching 8 bases. The junction had 6 bases not matched to a gene; V was cut back by 5 bases and J by 0 bases. CDR1 MNHEY and CDR2 SMNVEV come from the germline V gene (reference sequence). The CDR3 sequence is 15 residues long. The CDR3 spells CASSRPGTGSYEQYF. The CDR3 DNA reads TGTGCCAGCAGTCGACCGGGGACAGGCTCCTACGAGCAGTACTTC.

This chain joins TRBV21-1 and TRBJ1-4; the table's D call of TRBD1 was not tested on the DNA. TRBV21-1 is given as a pseudogene. The CDR3 runs 17 residues. The CDR3 DNA sequence: TGTGCCAGCAGCAAAATGGGGCTCGGGACACCGAATGAAAAACTGTTTTTT. Its protein product is CASSKMGLGTPNEKLFF.